This TCR beta chain came from a study of Ad26.COV2.S vaccination and SARS-CoV-2 variants. Across the whole study: Once, or twice with 56 days between doses, Ad26.COV2.S was given intramuscularly. Study outcomes and limitations: Reportedly, spike-specific CD8+ and CD4+ T cell responses achieved substantial breadth once vaccination had taken place. It was vaccine recipients, not placebo recipients, who had the higher spike-specific TCR breadth.

TCRdb's table, derived via immunoSEQ multiplex PCR, lists solely in-frame clones and lacks some. The sample lists 360,000 or so clones, about nine tenths seen once, with more than 3% in the top ten. Treatment meaning: 15 to 20 received Ad26.COV2.S at low or high dose, single or two shots; 5 received placebo; per-sample allocation not given. Sampling occurred on day 63 after the first vaccine or placebo injection. As concerns this clone: Its antigen remains unidentified.

Germline CDR1 and CDR2: SGHVS and FNYEAQ. Trimming removed 5 bases from V and 0 bases from J, with 13 bases in between. The CDR3 extends over 16 amino acids. J is TRBJ2-2 and V is TRBV7-6; D perhaps matches TRBD2 (5 bases). The clonotype originates from a person between 18 and 59 years old who received the Ad26.COV2.S COVID-19 vaccine or a placebo. The material sequenced was peripheral blood, taken in a trial of Ad26.COV2.S vaccine versus placebo. This chain's CDR3 is CASSQLGISNTGELFF. The DNA of the CDR3 is TGTGCCAGCAGCCAACTAGGGATTTCGAACACCGGGGAGCTGTTTTTT.